This is a list of T cell receptor beta chains from one sample in a study of T cell responses to AZD1222 COVID-19 vaccine. The table came from immunoSEQ multiplex PCR; TCRdb's copy has only in-frame clones and leaves some out. Of some 130,000 clones listed, 85% to 95% are singletons. Specimen: peripheral blood, collected 28 days after the second AZD1222 dose. Source of these receptors: an adult who received the AZD1222 COVID-19 vaccine. Each CDR3 is given with its conserved first and last residue.

CDR3aa: CASSRLNRPYEQYF
v_gene: TRBV7-9

CDR3aa: CASNPPGPNSPLHF
v_gene: TRBV2

CDR3aa: CASSPKPFVRNTEAFF
v_gene: TRBV7-9

CDR3aa: CASSQGDRAVYGYTF
v_gene: TRBV4-1

CDR3aa: CASSSRAGGTEAFF
v_gene: TRBV11-2

CDR3aa: CASFLFGTGEAFF
v_gene: TRBV2

CDR3aa: CASSLGIGETQYF
v_gene: TRBV12-3/TRBV12-4

CDR3aa: CASSLGIAGANTGELFF
v_gene: TRBV4-3

CDR3aa: CASTRDRGQKLFF
v_gene: TRBV28

CDR3aa: CASSSAVEQFF
v_gene: TRBV6-6

CDR3aa: CASKDTGNQPQHF
v_gene: TRBV6-5

CDR3aa: CASSQGGRGTDTQYF
v_gene: TRBV4-1

CDR3aa: CASSALPTSSYEQYF
v_gene: TRBV5-1

CDR3aa: CAISDTQDVSGNTIYF
v_gene: TRBV10-3

CDR3aa: CAIRSLRQDEQYF
v_gene: TRBV10-3

CDR3aa: CASSGTVNTEAFF
v_gene: TRBV11-3

CDR3aa: CASRGQNTEAFF
v_gene: TRBV6-5